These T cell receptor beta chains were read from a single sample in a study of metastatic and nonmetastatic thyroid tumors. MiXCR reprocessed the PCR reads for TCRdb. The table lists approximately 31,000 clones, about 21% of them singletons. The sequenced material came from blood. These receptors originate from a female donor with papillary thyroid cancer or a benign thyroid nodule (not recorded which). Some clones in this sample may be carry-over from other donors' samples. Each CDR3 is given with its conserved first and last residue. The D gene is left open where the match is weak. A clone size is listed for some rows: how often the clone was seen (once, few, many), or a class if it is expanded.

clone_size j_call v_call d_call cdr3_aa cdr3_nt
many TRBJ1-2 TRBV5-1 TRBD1 CASSFTGVGGYTF TGCGCCAGCAGCTTCACAGGGGTTGGGGGCTACACCTTC
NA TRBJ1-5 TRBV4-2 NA CASSQDGQPGQPQHF TGTGCCAGCAGCCAAGACGGACAGCCTGGTCAGCCCCAGCATTTT
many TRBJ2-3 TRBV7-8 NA CASSFGGSGQYF TGTGCCAGCAGCTTTGGGGGGTCTGGGCAGTATTTT
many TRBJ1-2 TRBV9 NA CASSGGGISSNYGYTF TGTGCCAGCAGCGGGGGGGGGATCTCCTCTAACTATGGCTACACCTTC
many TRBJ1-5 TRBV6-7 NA CASSYSNWGESNQPQHF TGTGCCAGCAGTTACTCGAACTGGGGAGAAAGTAATCAGCCCCAGCATTTT
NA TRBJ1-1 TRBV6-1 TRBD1 CASSADRGDTEAFF TGTGCCAGCAGTGCCGACAGGGGAGACACTGAAGCTTTCTTT
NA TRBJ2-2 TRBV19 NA CASSIWGNTGELFF TGTGCCAGTAGTATTTGGGGGAACACCGGGGAGCTGTTTTTT
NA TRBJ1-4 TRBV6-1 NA CASSQKASTDNEKLFF TGTGCCAGCAGTCAAAAGGCTTCGACGGATAATGAAAAACTGTTTTTT
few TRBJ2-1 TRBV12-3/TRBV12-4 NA CASSLSGDGRLQFF TGTGCCAGCAGTTTGTCAGGGGATGGGCGTCTCCAGTTCTTC
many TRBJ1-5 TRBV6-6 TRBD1 CASSYLGDRAGQLQHF TGTGCCAGCAGTTACTTGGGCGACAGGGCCGGTCAGCTCCAGCATTTT
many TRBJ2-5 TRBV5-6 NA CASSFRQLNKETQYF TGTGCCAGCAGCTTCAGACAGCTTAATAAAGAGACCCAGTACTTC
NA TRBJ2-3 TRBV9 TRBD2 CASSSTSGTSTDTQYF TGTGCCAGCAGCTCTACTAGCGGGACAAGCACAGATACGCAGTATTTT
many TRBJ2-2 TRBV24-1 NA CATSDPPGQGNTGELFF TGTGCCACCAGTGATCCACCGGGGCAGGGTAACACCGGGGAGCTGTTTTTT
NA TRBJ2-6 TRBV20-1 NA CSADYTRGGANVLTF TGCAGTGCCGATTACACAAGAGGTGGGGCCAACGTCCTGACTTTC
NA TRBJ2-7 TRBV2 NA CASRETGTNYEQYF TGTGCCAGCAGGGAAACCGGGACGAACTACGAGCAGTACTTC
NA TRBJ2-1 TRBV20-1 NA CSARDLQRETNEQFF TGCAGTGCTAGAGATCTTCAACGGGAGACCAATGAGCAGTTCTTC
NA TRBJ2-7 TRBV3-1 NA CASSPDAGWEQYF TGTGCCAGCAGCCCCGATGCGGGATGGGAGCAGTACTTC
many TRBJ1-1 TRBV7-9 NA CASSPRPDTEAFF TGTGCCAGCAGCCCTCGCCCGGACACTGAAGCTTTCTTT
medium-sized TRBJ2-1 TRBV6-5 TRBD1 CASSFPDRTSYNEQFF TGTGCCAGCAGTTTCCCGGACAGGACCTCCTACAATGAGCAGTTCTTC
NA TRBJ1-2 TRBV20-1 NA CSAQTRGTGYTF TGCAGTGCCCAAACTAGGGGCACTGGCTACACCTTC
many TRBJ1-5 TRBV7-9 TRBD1 CASSPWDRGQPQHF TGTGCCAGCAGCCCCTGGGACAGAGGCCAGCCCCAGCATTTT
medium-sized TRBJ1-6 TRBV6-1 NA CASSSDRSSYNSPLHF TGTGCCAGCAGTTCCGACAGAAGCTCCTATAATTCACCCCTCCACTTT
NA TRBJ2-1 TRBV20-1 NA CSAVGGRGDEQFF TGCAGTGCCGTAGGGGGTCGTGGCGATGAGCAGTTCTTC
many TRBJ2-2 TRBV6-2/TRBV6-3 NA CASSWIGELFF TGTGCCAGCAGTTGGATCGGGGAGCTGTTTTTT
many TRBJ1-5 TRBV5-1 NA CASSLRGDSNQPQHF TGCGCCAGCAGCCTTAGGGGGGACAGCAATCAGCCCCAGCATTTT
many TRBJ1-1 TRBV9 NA CASSTPPEKAFF TGTGCCAGCAGCACCCCTCCAGAAAAGGCTTTCTTT
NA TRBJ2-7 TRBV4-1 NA CASSQVPGFDYEQYF TGCGCCAGCAGCCAAGTCCCGGGGTTTGACTACGAGCAGTACTTC
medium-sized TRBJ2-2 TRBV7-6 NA CASSSQGTLYTGELFF TGTGCCAGCAGCTCCCAAGGGACACTCTACACCGGGGAGCTGTTTTTT
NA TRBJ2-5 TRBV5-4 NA CASSLDSQETQYF TGTGCCAGCAGCTTGGACAGCCAAGAGACCCAGTACTTC
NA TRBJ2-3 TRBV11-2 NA CASSLGGGLTDTQYF TGTGCCAGCAGCTTAGGGGGCGGCCTCACAGATACGCAGTATTTT
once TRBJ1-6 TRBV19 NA CASSAPRGYYNSPLHF TGTGCCAGTAGTGCACCCAGGGGCTACTATAATTCACCCCTCCACTTT
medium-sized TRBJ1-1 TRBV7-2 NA CASKLPLEGAEAFF TGTGCCAGCAAATTACCCCTAGAGGGGGCTGAAGCTTTCTTT
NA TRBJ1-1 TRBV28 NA CASSWRRNTEAFF TGTGCCAGCAGTTGGAGGAGGAACACTGAAGCTTTCTTT
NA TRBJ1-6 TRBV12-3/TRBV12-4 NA CASSTRGDNSPLHF TGTGCCAGCAGTACCAGGGGAGATAATTCACCCCTCCACTTT
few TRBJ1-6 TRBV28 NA CASSPPGGRNSPLHF TGTGCCAGCAGTCCCCCCGGGGGTCGCAATTCACCCCTCCACTTT